These 31 T cell receptor beta chains were all obtained from the same sample, sequenced in a study of blood T cell repertoires in COVID-19. Produced via immunoSEQ multiplex PCR; TCRdb's table is partial and in-frame only. The sample contains hundreds of thousands of clones, nearly 90% of which appear only once. Sequenced sample: peripheral blood. These receptors were collected from a middle-aged woman with COVID-19, enrolled during active disease.

This sequence joins TRBV6-1 and TRBJ1-2, with 7 nucleotides matching TRBD1. V shed 0 bases, J shed 5 bases, and the junction held 12 bases outside the gene matches. There are 17 residues in the CDR3. Germline CDR1 is MNHNS and CDR2 is SASEGT. The CDR3 here is CASSEALGQPRSYGYTF. In DNA, the CDR3 is TGTGCCAGCAGTGAAGCGCTGGGACAGCCTCGGTCTTATGGCTACACCTTC.

The rearrangement links TRBV5-1 to TRBJ2-2; 10 bases are a match to TRBD1. V lost 0 bases and J lost 3; bases outside the gene matches: 5. The germline V gene encodes CDR1 SGHRS and CDR2 YFSETQ. This CDR3 has 17 residues. The CDR3 spells CASSLGQGAADTGELFF. The CDR3 nucleotides read TGCGCCAGCAGCTTGGGACAGGGGGCGGCGGACACCGGGGAGCTGTTTTTT. Looking up the rest from reference TRBV5-1 and TRBJ2-2 gives the full variable domain: KAGVTQTPRYLIKTRGQQVTLSCSPISGHRSVSWYQQTPGQGLQFLFEYFSETQRNKGNFPGRFSGRQFSNSRSEMNVSTLELGDSALYLCASSLGQGAADTGELFFGEGSRLTVL.

This chain joins TRBV7-2 and TRBJ1-1; the match to TRBD1 covers 10 bases. Germline V gene lookup returns CDR1 SGHTA and CDR2 FQGNSA. The CDR3 totals 14 residues. The V gene end was trimmed by 3 bases and the J gene end by 7 bases; junction bases not matched to a gene: 5. The chain's CDR3 is CASSFDRGRFEAFF. Here the CDR3 DNA reads TGTGCCAGCAGCTTCGACAGGGGGCGGTTTGAAGCTTTCTTT.

This rearrangement joins TRBV7-3 to TRBJ2-5; the D is unclear. Looked up from germline, CDR1 is SGHTA and CDR2 is FQGTGA. V lost 5 bases, J lost 2 bases, and 9 bases lay in between. CDR3 length equals 13 residues. The CDR3 region is CASSRSPQETQYF. The CDR3, as DNA: TGTGCCAGCAGCCGTTCCCCTCAAGAGACCCAGTACTTC.

This chain connects TRBV7-9 to TRBJ1-4; D is possibly TRBD1 (6 bases). The CDR3 extends over 16 amino acids. V lost 4 bases, J lost 2 bases, and 14 bases lay in between. The V gene's germline CDR1 is SEHNR and CDR2 FQNEAQ (reference sequence). CDR3 coding DNA: TGTGCCAGCAGCTCTGGACAGACGCGGACTAATGAAAAACTGTTTTTT. This gives the protein CASSSGQTRTNEKLFF.

The chain has TRBV27 and TRBJ2-7; the D gene is possibly TRBD1 (6 bases). Germline V gives CDR1 MNHEY, CDR2 SMNVEV (reference sequence). This CDR3 region has 15 residues. Trimming removed 0 bases from V and 1 base from J, with 10 bases in between. CDR3 protein: CASSLSDSASYEQYF. The CDR3, as DNA: TGTGCCAGCAGTTTATCGGACAGCGCTTCCTACGAGCAGTACTTC.

This chain links TRBV19 with TRBJ1-2, with 12 bases matching TRBD1. This CDR3 is built from 16 residues. Germline V CDR1 and CDR2: LNHDA, SQIVND (reference sequence). The V gene end was trimmed by 3 bases and the J gene end by 7 bases; junction bases not matched to a gene: 9. The CDR3 bases are TGTGCCAGTAGTATCGAACCGGGACAGGGGGCCGGTGGCTACACCTTC. This encodes CASSIEPGQGAGGYTF. The full variable domain, rest sourced from reference TRBV19 and TRBJ1-2, is DGGITQSPKYLFRKEGQNVTLSCEQNLNHDAMYWYRQDPGQGLRLIYYSQIVNDFQKGDIAEGYSVSREKKESFPLTVTSAQKNPTAFYLCASSIEPGQGAGGYTFGSGTRLTVV.

The chain employs TRBV6-5 and TRBJ2-5; no definite D call. Germline CDR1 reads MNHEY; CDR2 reads SVGAGI. V lost 8 bases and J lost 2, with 12 bases in between. This CDR3 region has 13 residues. The CDR3 is CASGARMQETQYF. CDR3 nucleotides: TGTGCCAGCGGAGCTCGGATGCAAGAGACCCAGTACTTC.

The CDR3 nucleotides read TGTGCCAGCAGCTTAAGTTCCGGGGATAATTCACCCCTCCACTTT. Translated: CASSLSSGDNSPLHF. The rearrangement joins TRBV7-9 to TRBJ1-6; D not certain. Germline CDR1 is SEHNR and CDR2 is FQNEAQ (reference sequence). This CDR3 is built from 15 residues. V was clipped by 2 bases and J by 5 bases, with 10 bases between them. Combining the CDR3 with reference TRBV7-9 and TRBJ1-6 gives the whole variable domain DTGVSQNPRHKITKRGQNVTFRCDPISEHNRLYWYRQTLGQGPEFLTYFQNEAQLEKSRLLSDRFSAERPKGSFSTLEIQRTEQGDSAMYLCASSLSSGDNSPLHFGNGTRLTVT.

This chain uses TRBV7-3 with TRBJ2-7; a possible D gene is TRBD1 (6 bases). The CDR3 has 14 amino acids. The V end lost 2 bases, the J end lost 5 bases, and 13 bases lay between the germline ends. Per the germline V gene, CDR1 is SGHTA and CDR2 is FQGTGA. For the CDR3, the DNA is TGTGCCAGCAGCTTATTCCAGGGGTCGGACGAGCAGTACTTC. Translated: CASSLFQGSDEQYF.

The table lists this clone with a few counts. The V gene is TRBV21-1, the J gene TRBJ2-7; the table names TRBD1, a call not compared with the DNA. TRBV21-1 is shown as a pseudogene. The CDR3 has 19 amino acids. CDR3 in amino acids: CASSKDLLLPGQGYHEQYF. The CDR3 nucleotides read TGTGCCAGCAGCAAAGACCTGTTATTGCCGGGACAGGGGTACCACGAGCAGTACTTC.

CDR3 sequence: CASKGQGASNQPQHF. The CDR3 DNA reads TGTGCCAGCAAAGGGCAGGGGGCTTCGAATCAGCCCCAGCATTTT. The chain links TRBV19 to TRBJ1-5; 8 positions agree with TRBD1. Per the germline V gene, CDR1 is LNHDA and CDR2 is SQIVND (reference sequence). With V trimmed by 9 bases and J by 4 bases, 11 bases remained unmatched. The CDR3 loop spans 15 amino acids.

CDR3 in amino acids: CASSVGPSGGTDTQYF. In nucleotides, the CDR3 is TGTGCCAGCAGCGTAGGTCCCAGCGGGGGCACAGATACGCAGTATTTT. This chain joins TRBV9 and TRBJ2-3; 7 positions agree with TRBD2. Trimming removed 0 bases from V and 1 base from J; junction bases left unmatched: 5. This CDR3 has 16 residues. The germline V gene has CDR1 SGDLS and CDR2 YYNGEE.

V is TRBV18 and J is TRBJ1-6; a weak D match, TRBD1 (5 bases). This CDR3 region has 14 residues. V dropped 4 bases and J dropped 7 bases, with 11 bases sitting between them. Germline-derived CDR1 and CDR2 are KGHSH and LQKENI. The CDR3 DNA sequence: TGTGCCAGCTCACAGGCCCGGGGGAATTCACCCCTCCACTTT. Translated, it gives CASSQARGNSPLHF.

The chain combines TRBV30 with TRBJ2-7, with TRBD1 identical over 10 bases. Germline lookup yields CDR1 GTSNPN and CDR2 SVGIG (reference sequence). Trimming took 5 bases from V and 2 from J; bases not matched to a gene: 6. This CDR3 contains 14 residues. CDR3 sequence (DNA): TGTGCCTGGCAGTCGGGACAGGGGACCTACGAGCAGTACTTC. Protein sequence: CAWQSGQGTYEQYF.

The CDR3 DNA reads TGTGCCAGCACTAGACAGATCCTCAATGAGCAGTTCTTC. Translating it yields CASTRQILNEQFF. The rearrangement links TRBV12-3 or TRBV12-4 to TRBJ2-1; a weak D match, TRBD1 (5 bases). The CDR3 is 13 residues long. V lost 7 bases to trimming and J lost 6 bases, with 13 bases between them.

J is TRBJ2-2 and V is TRBV7-2, with 7 bases identical to TRBD2. This CDR3 spans 16 amino acids. After removal of 5 bases from V and 3 bases from J, the junction contained 9 bases not matched to a gene. Per germline, CDR1 SGHTA and CDR2 FQGNSA. The CDR3 DNA follows: TGTGCCAGCAGCATCGGGGGAGGGGTGTACACCGGGGAGCTGTTTTTT. Protein: CASSIGGGVYTGELFF.

This sequence joins TRBV11-2 and TRBJ2-5; D possibly corresponds to TRBD2 (7 bases). CDR1 and CDR2 from the germline V gene are SGHAT and FQNNGV. The CDR3 totals 15 residues. Between the trimmed V and J ends, which lost 7 bases and 1 base, there was a span of 16 bases. The CDR3 bases are TGTGCCAGCACCTCGGGGGGAGGGGGCCAAGAGACCCAGTACTTC. The encoded protein is CASTSGGGGQETQYF. Full variable domain (missing parts from reference TRBV11-2 and TRBJ2-5): EAGVAQSPRYKIIEKRQSVAFWCNPISGHATLYWYQQILGQGPKLLIQFQNNGVVDDSQLPKDRFSAERLKGVDSTLKIQPAKLEDSAVYLCASTSGGGGQETQYFGPGTRLLVL.

The rearrangement joins TRBV30 to TRBJ2-1; 7 bases map to TRBD2. Germline CDR1 reads GTSNPN; CDR2 reads SVGIG (reference sequence). This CDR3 is built from 16 residues. V was clipped by 2 bases and J by 2 bases; unmatched bases: 9. CDR3 in DNA: TGTGCCTGGAGTTTACCGGGACTACTTCCCTACAATGAGCAGTTCTTC. This gives the protein CAWSLPGLLPYNEQFF.

V usage is TRBV4-2 and J usage is TRBJ1-5, with D perhaps TRBD1 (5 bases). V lost 7 bases to trimming and J lost 1 base, with 11 bases between them. From germline, CDR1 is LGHNA and CDR2 YNFKEQ. The CDR3 is 14 amino acids. The CDR3 region is CASTDGGSNQPQHF. The CDR3 DNA is TGTGCCAGCACCGACGGGGGGAGCAATCAGCCCCAGCATTTT.

The rearrangement links TRBV2 to TRBJ1-2; a possible D gene is TRBD1 (6 bases). V was shortened by 4 bases and J by 4 bases, with 22 bases between the two germline ends. The CDR3 contains 17 residues. The germline CDR1 and CDR2 sequences are SNHLY and FYNNEI. The CDR3 is CASSGLLQGGEVYGYTF. CDR3 sequence (DNA): TGTGCCAGCAGTGGGTTATTACAGGGAGGGGAGGTCTATGGCTACACCTTC.

J is TRBJ1-2 and V is TRBV18, with TRBD1 identical over 8 bases. The CDR3 loop spans 17 amino acids. The trim removed 3 bases at V and 0 bases at J, leaving 9 bases unmatched. Germline V gives CDR1 KGHSH, CDR2 LQKENI. CDR3 in amino acids: CASSPGTGEVSNYGYTF. CDR3 in DNA: TGTGCCAGCTCACCCGGGACAGGAGAGGTCTCTAACTATGGCTACACCTTC.

The J gene is TRBJ1-2, the V gene TRBV7-3; 7 nucleotides match TRBD1. V was pared by 9 bases and J by 4 bases, with 14 bases of the junction left unmatched. Germline CDR1 reads SGHTA; CDR2 reads FQGTGA. This CDR3 region has 15 residues. CDR3 nucleotide sequence: TGTGCCAGACTCAGCAGGGGGGAACTTTTCTATGGCTACACCTTC. Its translation is CARLSRGELFYGYTF.

Comment on this clone: This sample also contains other DNA sequences that code for the same CDR3. This chain connects TRBV12-3 or TRBV12-4 to TRBJ1-2; the match to TRBD1 covers 7 bases. The CDR3 is made up of 13 amino acids. Trimming took 6 bases from V and 2 from J; bases not matched to a gene: 3. CDR3 amino acids: CASSQQGNYGYTF. The DNA for the CDR3 is TGTGCCAGCAGCCAACAGGGGAACTATGGCTACACCTTC.

The chain uses TRBV7-3 and TRBJ2-1; D is undetermined. This CDR3 region has 14 residues. V dropped 4 bases and J dropped 2 bases, with 9 bases sitting between them. Germline V gene sequence: CDR1 SGHTA, CDR2 FQGTGA. CDR3 bases: TGTGCCAGCAGCTCTCTATCGACCTACAATGAGCAGTTCTTC. Residues: CASSSLSTYNEQFF.

Concerning this clone itself: The same CDR3 also results from other DNA sequences found in this sample. The gene calls are TRBV6-5 and TRBJ2-5; 7 nucleotides match TRBD1. In germline, CDR1 is MNHEY, CDR2 SVGAGI. J lost 4 bases, V lost 2 bases, and 7 bases had no gene match. The CDR3 has 15 amino acids. The chain's CDR3 is CASSYTRTGGETQYF. The CDR3 DNA is TGTGCCAGCAGTTACACTCGGACAGGAGGAGAGACCCAGTACTTC.

The CDR3 spells CASSQNTEAFF. The DNA of the CDR3 is TGTGCCAGCAGTCAGAACACTGAAGCTTTCTTT. This chain links TRBV12-3 or TRBV12-4 with TRBJ1-1; D is unclear. Trimming removed 5 bases at V and 1 base at J, with 2 bases between. There are 11 residues in the CDR3.

The chain links TRBV5-1 to TRBJ1-2; perhaps TRBD1 as D (6 bases). The CDR3 has 14 amino acids. Trimming removed 4 bases at V and 2 bases at J, with 12 bases between. Germline CDR1 is SGHRS and CDR2 is YFSETQ. The CDR3 coding sequence is TGCGCCAGCAGCCGAGGGGGGGAGAACTATGGCTACACCTTC. Its translation: CASSRGGENYGYTF. The full variable domain, completed using reference TRBV5-1 and TRBJ1-2, is KAGVTQTPRYLIKTRGQQVTLSCSPISGHRSVSWYQQTPGQGLQFLFEYFSETQRNKGNFPGRFSGRQFSNSRSEMNVSTLELGDSALYLCASSRGGENYGYTFGSGTRLTVV.

J is TRBJ2-7 and V is TRBV6-5; TRBD2 might be the D (5 bases). The V and J ends lost 5 bases and 5 bases respectively, with 10 bases between them. CDR1 is MNHEY, CDR2 SVGAGI, per germline. The CDR3 loop spans 12 amino acids. The CDR3 bases are TGTGCCAGCAGTCACGGGGAGCACGAGCAGTACTTC. Its translation: CASSHGEHEQYF.

The chain uses TRBV5-1 and TRBJ2-2; TRBD2 is a possible D gene (6 bases). Germline CDR1 is SGHRS and CDR2 is YFSETQ. CDR3 length: 14 amino acids. The ends were cut back, 4 bases at V and 1 base at J, with 8 bases in the middle. The CDR3 DNA follows: TGCGCCAGCAGCAGGGGACTGAACACCGGGGAGCTGTTTTTT. Protein product: CASSRGLNTGELFF.

J is TRBJ2-7 and V is TRBV7-3, with D possibly matching TRBD1 (5 bases). The CDR3 runs to 15 residues. The germline CDR1 and CDR2 sequences are SGHTA and FQGTGA. Trimming took 1 base from V and 3 from J, leaving 13 bases between them. CDR3 nucleotide sequence: TGTGCCAGCAGCTTAAAGGGGTCTGTTATCTACGAGCAGTACTTC. It is translated as CASSLKGSVIYEQYF.